The 23 T cell receptor beta chains given below trace back to one sample, sequenced in a study of CD8 T cells in Susac syndrome (dated by TCRdb to between 2017 and 2020). To prepare the library, the immunoSEQ multiplex PCR assay was applied. RNA was extracted using the RNeasy kit, and about 0.45 to 1 ug of the RNA was reverse transcribed with random hexamers. TCRdb redid the processing of the public reads, applying fastp at Q25 and MiXCR, and retained in-frame beta chains. For every CDR3 protein sequence, its rows merge into one entry that carries the most common genes and DNA. The sample table lists roughly 86,000 distinct CDR3 sequences, around 96% of them with a count of one. The ten largest clonotypes hold 0.55% to 0.8% of the sample. Sequenced material: CD8+ T cells from PBMCs. The receptors stem from a human donor with Susac syndrome.

V is TRBV5-4 and J is TRBJ2-1, with D possibly being TRBD2 (6 bases). The V and J ends lost 0 bases and 8 bases respectively, with 12 bases between them. The CDR3 extends over 14 amino acids. Germline-derived CDR1 and CDR2 are SGHNT and YYREEE (reference sequence). The CDR3 DNA reads as TGTGCCAGCAGCTTGGAGGGCAGGAGGGATGAGCAGTTCTTC. Translated, it gives CASSLEGRRDEQFF.

The chain carries TRBV20-1 and TRBJ1-2; D call uncertain. CDR1 DFQATT and CDR2 SNEGSKA come from the germline V gene (reference sequence). The CDR3 length is 11 residues. The V end was cut by 5 bases, the J end by 8 bases, with 12 bases between. The CDR3 here is CSAFQDGGYTF. The DNA for the CDR3 is TGCAGTGCTTTTCAGGATGGCGGCTACACCTTC.

CDR3 protein: CASSQHRVPQETQYF. The CDR3 DNA reads TGCGCCAGCAGTCAACACAGGGTCCCTCAAGAGACCCAGTACTTC. V is TRBV23-1 and J is TRBJ2-5, with a tentative D call TRBD1 (6 bases). TRBV23-1 belongs to the ORF category, with a function that is uncertain. CDR3 length: 15 amino acids. Trimming took off 2 bases at V and 2 bases at J, with 12 bases between the two ends.

The V call is TRBV2, the J call TRBJ2-1; 10 positions agree with TRBD2. Trimming at V came to 7 bases and at J to 11 bases, leaving 11 bases not matched to a gene. CDR3 length: 14 residues. CDR1 and CDR2 (germline): SNHLY, FYNNEI. The CDR3 nucleotides are TGTGCCAGCATCGGACTAGCGGCAAGTATGAAGCAGTTCTTC. This sequence encodes CASIGLAASMKQFF.

This clonotype was found once. V and J are TRBV29-1 and TRBJ1-1; perhaps TRBD1 as D (5 bases). Trimming cost V 3 bases and J 8 bases, with 13 bases left between them. CDR1 and CDR2 (germline): SQVTM, ANQGSEA. CDR3 length equals 12 residues. CDR3 DNA sequence: TGCAGCGTTGAGGGACGAAGGATGGAAGCTTTCTTT. Amino acid sequence: CSVEGRRMEAFF.

The chain employs TRBV20-1 and TRBJ2-1; the match to TRBD1 covers 10 bases. The CDR3 loop spans 13 amino acids. Per germline, CDR1 DFQATT and CDR2 SNEGSKA (reference sequence). The V and J ends lost 4 bases and 8 bases, in that order; junction bases with no gene match: 5. DNA of the CDR3: TGCAGTGCTACGGGACAGGGGCTCTATGAGCAGTTCTTC. Translated: CSATGQGLYEQFF.

The CDR3 reads CASSHGAVQETQYF. The DNA for the CDR3 is TGTGCCAGCAGCCACGGGGCTGTGCAAGAGACCCAGTACTTC. The gene calls are TRBV3-1 and TRBJ2-5; D could derive from TRBD1 or TRBD2 (5 bases each). Trimming removed 3 bases at V and 2 bases at J, with 10 bases between. CDR3 length: 14 residues. CDR1 is LGHDT, CDR2 YNNKEL, per germline (reference sequence).

The CDR3 reads CASSLALYNSPLHF. The CDR3 DNA follows: TGTGCCAGCAGCTTAGCGCTCTATAATTCACCCCTCCACTTT. J is TRBJ1-6 and V is TRBV7-9; D gene uncertain. The ends were cut back, 0 bases at V and 3 bases at J, with 3 bases in the middle. In germline, CDR1 is SEHNR, CDR2 FQNEAQ (reference sequence). The CDR3 totals 14 residues.

The chain uses TRBV12-3 or TRBV12-4 and TRBJ1-2; 8 positions match TRBD1. Losses at the gene ends were 2 bases for V and 8 bases for J; bases not matched to a gene: 13. The CDR3 loop spans 16 amino acids. CDR3 protein: CASSLFGDRTGPGYTF. CDR3 bases: TGTGCCAGCAGTTTATTCGGGGACAGGACTGGACCCGGCTACACCTTC.

J is TRBJ1-2 and V is TRBV27; D may be TRBD1 (5 bases). The CDR3 spans 14 residues. The germline V gene encodes CDR1 MNHEY and CDR2 SMNVEV (reference sequence). V gave up 3 bases and J gave up 0 bases, with 8 bases separating them. The CDR3 here is CASSFQGSNYGYTF. The CDR3 region has the DNA TGTGCCAGCAGTTTCCAGGGCTCTAACTATGGCTACACCTTC.

The chain couples TRBV11-3 to TRBJ2-3; 11 bases are shared with TRBD2. V dropped 5 bases and J dropped 4; count of bases not matched to a gene: 8. Germline loops: CDR1 SGHNT, CDR2 YENEEA. CDR3 size: 16 residues. The CDR3 coding sequence is TGTGCCAGCAGCGCCCTGACTAGCGGGAAGGCAGATACGCAGTATTTT. The encoded protein is CASSALTSGKADTQYF.

The sample holds one count of this clonotype. The genes are TRBV20-1 and TRBJ2-3; TRBD2 aligns across 13 bases. J was trimmed by 3 bases and V by 0 bases; bases with no gene match: 12. The CDR3 has 19 amino acids. CDR1 is DFQATT and CDR2 is SNEGSKA in the germline V gene (reference sequence). The CDR3 here is CSARDWGRTSGGHTDTQYF. In nucleotides, the CDR3 is TGCAGTGCTAGAGATTGGGGAAGGACTAGCGGGGGTCATACAGATACGCAGTATTTT.

The genes are TRBV20-1 and TRBJ2-7, with 7 bases lining up with TRBD1. In germline, CDR1 is DFQATT, CDR2 SNEGSKA (reference sequence). The CDR3 loop spans 15 amino acids. V lost 3 bases to trimming and J lost 2 bases; unmatched junction nucleotides: 10. The CDR3 loop reads CSASHRYRGPYEQYF. The DNA for the CDR3 is TGCAGTGCTAGCCATCGCTACAGGGGTCCCTACGAGCAGTACTTC.

The rearrangement links TRBV12-3 or TRBV12-4 to TRBJ1-1; no firm D call. The ends were cut back, 7 bases at V and 1 base at J, with 10 bases in the middle. The CDR3 extends over 13 amino acids. The CDR3, as DNA: TGTGCCAGCACCCCCGGGCCGAACACTGAAGCTTTCTTT. Amino acids: CASTPGPNTEAFF.

This clonotype was observed once. This chain uses TRBV5-4 with TRBJ2-4; D not certain. Between the trimmed V and J ends, which lost 2 bases and 8 bases, there was a span of 11 bases. The V gene's germline CDR1 is SGHNT and CDR2 YYREEE (reference sequence). The CDR3 is made up of 13 amino acids. The CDR3 sequence is CASSFPFEDIQYF. The CDR3 DNA reads as TGTGCCAGCAGCTTCCCCTTTGAGGACATTCAGTACTTC.

The CDR3 protein is CSANRVRKNIQYF. In nucleotides, the CDR3 is TGCAGTGCGAACAGGGTGAGGAAAAACATTCAGTACTTC. This rearrangement joins TRBV20-1 to TRBJ2-4; a weak D match, TRBD1 (6 bases). The germline V and J ends were trimmed by 6 bases and 4 bases, with 13 bases remaining between them. CDR3 size: 13 residues. The germline V gene has CDR1 DFQATT and CDR2 SNEGSKA (reference sequence).

The gene calls are TRBV9 and TRBJ1-6, with a weak D call TRBD1 (6 bases). CDR1 SGDLS and CDR2 YYNGEE come from the germline V gene. There are 15 residues in the CDR3. V was clipped by 4 bases and J by 2 bases, with 10 bases between them. Here the CDR3 DNA reads TGTGCCAGCAGCTACCAGGGGACCTATAATTCACCCCTCCACTTT. Its translation: CASSYQGTYNSPLHF.

The chain joins TRBV10-2 to TRBJ1-6; 8 nucleotides align to TRBD1. Germline values: CDR1 WSHSY, CDR2 SAAADI. The CDR3 sequence is 15 residues long. Germline trimming cut 7 bases from V and 9 bases from J; bases unmatched to any gene: 11. The CDR3 region is CASTLGPGGGSPLHF. In DNA, the CDR3 is TGCGCCAGCACCCTAGGGCCAGGGGGCGGTTCACCCCTCCACTTT.

The genes are TRBV27 and TRBJ1-5, with D perhaps matching TRBD1 (6 bases). Germline V lookup: CDR1 MNHEY, CDR2 SMNVEV (reference sequence). This CDR3 has 16 residues. V lost 0 bases and J lost 2, with 11 bases in between. The CDR3 spells CASSLSGGWGNQPQHF. CDR3 sequence (DNA): TGTGCCAGCAGTTTATCGGGGGGCTGGGGCAATCAGCCCCAGCATTTT.

The chain combines TRBV3-1 with TRBJ2-1; TRBD2 aligns across 7 bases. Trimming took 8 bases from V and 7 from J; bases not matched to a gene: 5. Germline assignment: CDR1 LGHDT and CDR2 YNNKEL (reference sequence). The CDR3 has 12 residues. In nucleotides, the CDR3 is TGTGCCAGCGCGGGGGTCGGAAATGAGCAGTTCTTC. Protein sequence: CASAGVGNEQFF.

DNA of the CDR3: TGTGCCAGCAGCCCCCGGACTAGCGGGGGCTACACAGATACGCAGTATTTT. Amino acid sequence: CASSPRTSGGYTDTQYF. J is TRBJ2-3 and V is TRBV3-1; 13 bases are shared with TRBD2. The germline CDR1 and CDR2 sequences are LGHDT and YNNKEL (reference sequence). V shed 4 bases, J shed 2 bases, and the junction held 6 bases outside the gene matches. The CDR3 spans 17 residues.

V is TRBV9 and J is TRBJ2-4, with D perhaps assigned TRBD1 or TRBD2 (5 bases each). V was trimmed by 3 bases and J by 9 bases, leaving 16 bases between them. Germline V gene sequence: CDR1 SGDLS, CDR2 YYNGEE. The CDR3 loop spans 14 amino acids. The CDR3 region is CASSDGALAGIQYF. The CDR3, as DNA: TGTGCCAGCAGCGACGGGGCCTTAGCCGGCATTCAGTACTTC.

The CDR3 loop is CASSEEGWRGGHNEQFF. As DNA, the CDR3 is TGTGCCAGCAGTGAAGAGGGATGGCGGGGGGGCCACAATGAGCAGTTCTTC. The V gene is TRBV2, the J gene TRBJ2-1; 9 bases are a match to TRBD2. J gave up 5 bases and V 1 base, and 9 bases lay outside the gene matches. There are 17 residues in the CDR3. In germline, CDR1 is SNHLY, CDR2 FYNNEI.